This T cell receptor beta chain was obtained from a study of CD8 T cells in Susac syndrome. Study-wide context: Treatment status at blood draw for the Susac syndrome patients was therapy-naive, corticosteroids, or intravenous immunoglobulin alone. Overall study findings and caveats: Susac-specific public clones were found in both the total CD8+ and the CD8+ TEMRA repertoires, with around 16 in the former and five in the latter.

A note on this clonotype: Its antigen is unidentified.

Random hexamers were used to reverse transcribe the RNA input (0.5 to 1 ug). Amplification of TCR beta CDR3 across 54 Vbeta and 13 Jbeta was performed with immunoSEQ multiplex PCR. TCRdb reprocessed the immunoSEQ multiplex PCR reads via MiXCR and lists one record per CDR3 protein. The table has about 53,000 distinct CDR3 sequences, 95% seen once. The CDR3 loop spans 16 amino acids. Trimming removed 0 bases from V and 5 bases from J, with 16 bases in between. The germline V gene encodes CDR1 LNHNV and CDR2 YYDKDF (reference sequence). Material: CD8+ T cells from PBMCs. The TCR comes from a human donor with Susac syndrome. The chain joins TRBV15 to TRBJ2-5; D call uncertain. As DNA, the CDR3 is TGTGCCACCAGCAGAGATCAGATAGGCAGTGGGGAGACCCAGTACTTC. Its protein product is CATSRDQIGSGETQYF.